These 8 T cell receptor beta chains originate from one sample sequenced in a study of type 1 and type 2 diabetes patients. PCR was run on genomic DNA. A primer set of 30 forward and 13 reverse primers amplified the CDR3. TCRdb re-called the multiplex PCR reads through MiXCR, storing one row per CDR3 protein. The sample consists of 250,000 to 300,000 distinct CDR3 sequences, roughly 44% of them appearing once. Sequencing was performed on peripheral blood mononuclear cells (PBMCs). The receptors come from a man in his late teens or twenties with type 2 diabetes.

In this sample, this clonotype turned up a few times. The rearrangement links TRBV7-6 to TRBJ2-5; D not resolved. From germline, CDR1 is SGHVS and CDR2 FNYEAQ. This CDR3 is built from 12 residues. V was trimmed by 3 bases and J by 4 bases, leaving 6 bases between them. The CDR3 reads CASSLIGETQYF. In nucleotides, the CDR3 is TGTGCCAGCAGCTTGATTGGAGAGACCCAGTACTTC.

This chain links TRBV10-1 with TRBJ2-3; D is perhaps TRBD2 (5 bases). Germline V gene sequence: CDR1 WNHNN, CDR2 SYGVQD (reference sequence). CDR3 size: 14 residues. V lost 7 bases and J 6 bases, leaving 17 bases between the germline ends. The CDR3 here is CASKPGESGDTQYF. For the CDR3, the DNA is TGCGCCAGCAAACCCGGCGAATCGGGGGATACGCAGTATTTT.

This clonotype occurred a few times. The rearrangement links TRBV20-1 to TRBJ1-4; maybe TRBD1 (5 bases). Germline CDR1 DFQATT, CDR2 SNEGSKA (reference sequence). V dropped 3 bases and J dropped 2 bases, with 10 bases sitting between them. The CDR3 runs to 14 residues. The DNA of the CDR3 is TGCAGTGCTAGGGGGGGAACCACTAATGAAAAACTGTTTTTT. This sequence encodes CSARGGTTNEKLFF.

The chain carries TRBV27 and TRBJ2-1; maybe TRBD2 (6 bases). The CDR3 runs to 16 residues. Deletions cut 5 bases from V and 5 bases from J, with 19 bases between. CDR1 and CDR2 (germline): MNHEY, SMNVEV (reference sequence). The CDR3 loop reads CASSLVSSGGHNEQFF. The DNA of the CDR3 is TGTGCCAGCAGTCTCGTAAGTAGCGGAGGTCACAATGAGCAGTTCTTC.

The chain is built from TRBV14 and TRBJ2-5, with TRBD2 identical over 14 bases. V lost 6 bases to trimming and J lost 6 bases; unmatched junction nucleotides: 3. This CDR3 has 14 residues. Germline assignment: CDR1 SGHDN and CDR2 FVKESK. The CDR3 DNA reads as TGTGCCAGCAGTGGGACTAGCGGGAGACAGACCCAGTACTTC. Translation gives CASSGTSGRQTQYF.

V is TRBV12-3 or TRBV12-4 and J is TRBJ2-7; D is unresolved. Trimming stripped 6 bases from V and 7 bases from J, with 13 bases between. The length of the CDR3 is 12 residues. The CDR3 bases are TGTGCCAGCAGCCTTCCCGCCGGGGAGCAGTACTTC. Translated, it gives CASSLPAGEQYF.

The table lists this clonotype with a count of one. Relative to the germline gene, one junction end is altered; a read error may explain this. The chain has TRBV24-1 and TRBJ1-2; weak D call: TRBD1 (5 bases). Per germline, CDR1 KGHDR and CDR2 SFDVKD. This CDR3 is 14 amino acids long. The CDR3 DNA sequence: TGTGCCAGCAGTTTCCCGGGACTCCCGAGTGGCTACACCTTC. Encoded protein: CASSFPGLPSGYTF.

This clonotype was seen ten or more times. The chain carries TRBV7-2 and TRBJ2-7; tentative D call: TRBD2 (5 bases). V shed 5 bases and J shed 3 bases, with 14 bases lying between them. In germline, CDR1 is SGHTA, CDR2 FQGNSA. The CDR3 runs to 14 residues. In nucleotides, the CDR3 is TGTGCCAGCAGCATAGGGTTCGGACTCTACGAGCAGTACTTC. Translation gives CASSIGFGLYEQYF.